The 7 T cell receptor beta chains presented below share a single source sample, sequenced in a study of blood T cell repertoires in COVID-19. Clones were read by immunoSEQ multiplex PCR, and TCRdb kept only the in-frame ones, dropping some. The table includes 250,000 to 300,000 clones, about 89% detected once. Sequencing used peripheral blood. These receptors were obtained from a man aged 45 to 65 with acute or convalescent COVID-19.

V and J are TRBV6-5 and TRBJ2-2, with D possibly TRBD2 on 6 matching bases. CDR3 size: 14 residues. Germline loops: CDR1 MNHEY, CDR2 SVGAGI. Trimming removed 6 bases at V and 1 base at J, with 9 bases between. This CDR3 is CASRAGLNTGELFF. CDR3 sequence (DNA): TGTGCCAGCAGGGCGGGATTGAACACCGGGGAGCTGTTTTTT.

The V and J genes are TRBV2 and TRBJ1-2; D is unresolved. There are 14 residues in the CDR3. Looked up from germline, CDR1 is SNHLY and CDR2 is FYNNEI. V lost 5 bases to trimming and J lost 0 bases, with 10 bases between them. CDR3 sequence reads: CASSIHGANYGYTF. The DNA of the CDR3 is TGTGCCAGCAGTATCCACGGTGCTAACTATGGCTACACCTTC. Supplemented by reference TRBV2 and TRBJ1-2, the full variable domain reads EPEVTQTPSHQVTQMGQEVILRCVPISNHLYFYWYRQILGQKVEFLVSFYNNEISEKSEIFDDQFSVERPDGSNFTLKIRSTKLEDSAMYFCASSIHGANYGYTFGSGTRLTVV.

The V and J genes are TRBV3-1 (or the pseudogene TRBV3-2) and TRBJ2-1, with D uncertain. Germline-derived CDR1 and CDR2 are LGHDT and YNNKEL (reference sequence). V lost 0 bases to trimming and J lost 4 bases, with 16 bases between them. The CDR3 sequence is 17 residues long. CDR3 loop: CASSQDSLTRLYNEQFF. As DNA, the CDR3 is TGTGCCAGCAGCCAAGATTCCCTGACTCGATTATACAATGAGCAGTTCTTC.

The chain carries TRBV3-1 (or the pseudogene TRBV3-2) and TRBJ1-1; the match to TRBD1 covers 9 bases. The V gene's germline CDR1 is LGHDT and CDR2 YNNKEL (reference sequence). This CDR3 region has 19 residues. J gave up 0 bases and V 2 bases, and 13 bases lay outside the gene matches. DNA for the CDR3: TGTGCCAGCAGCCAACCCCGGCAAGGACAGGGGTCAATGAACACTGAAGCTTTCTTT. Its protein is CASSQPRQGQGSMNTEAFF.

The genes are TRBV7-2 and TRBJ1-1, with 10 bases that match TRBD1. The junction had 3 bases not matched to a gene; V was cut back by 3 bases and J by 2 bases. This CDR3 comprises 15 residues. CDR1 is SGHTA, CDR2 FQGNSA, per germline. CDR3 sequence: CASSFDRGLNTEAFF. DNA for the CDR3: TGTGCCAGCAGCTTTGACAGGGGGCTTAACACTGAAGCTTTCTTT.

The V call is TRBV9, the J call TRBJ1-1; no firm D call. Germline V gives CDR1 SGDLS, CDR2 YYNGEE. With 2 bases removed from V and 0 bases from J, the gap between germline ends came to 14 bases. CDR3 size: 16 residues. CDR3 region: CASSVSGGFLNTEAFF. The CDR3 DNA is TGTGCCAGCAGCGTGTCCGGAGGGTTTTTGAACACTGAAGCTTTCTTT.

The V gene is TRBV27, the J gene TRBJ2-3; tentative D call: TRBD2 (7 bases). This CDR3 is 16 amino acids long. CDR1 and CDR2 (germline): MNHEY, SMNVEV (reference sequence). V was trimmed by 2 bases and J by 2 bases, leaving 14 bases between them. In DNA, the CDR3 is TGTGCCAGCAGTTTAGGAGGGGGACTACCCACAGATACGCAGTATTTT. Protein: CASSLGGGLPTDTQYF.